This T cell receptor beta chain emerged from a study of radiotherapy plus CTLA-4 blockade in lung cancer. Study results and limitations: TCR clones originating in tumors grew in number in blood after radiotherapy plus ipilimumab.

Regarding this clone: Its antigen remains unidentified.

Trimming removed 7 bases from V and 7 bases from J; junction bases left unmatched: 8. The CDR3 sequence is 14 residues long. From germline, CDR1 is SGHRS and CDR2 YFSETQ. The method was immunoSEQ multiplex PCR; TCRdb's version includes in-frame clones alone and lacks a portion of them. This sample carries 80,000 to 95,000 clones, approximately 82% of them seen once, and the ten largest clones take roughly 24%. This receptor was obtained from a human donor with non-small cell lung cancer that progressed on radiotherapy plus ipilimumab. This sample comprised peripheral blood, obtained from a patient treated with radiotherapy plus ipilimumab. This chain joins TRBV5-1 and TRBJ1-5; 10 bases agree with TRBD1. The CDR3 nucleotides are TGCGCCAGCGGGACAGGGGACCAACGACAGCCCCAGCATTTT. Translated: CASGTGDQRQPQHF. The entire variable domain, with the rest obtained from reference TRBV5-1 and TRBJ1-5, is as follows: KAGVTQTPRYLIKTRGQQVTLSCSPISGHRSVSWYQQTPGQGLQFLFEYFSETQRNKGNFPGRFSGRQFSNSRSEMNVSTLELGDSALYLCASGTGDQRQPQHFGDGTRLSIL.